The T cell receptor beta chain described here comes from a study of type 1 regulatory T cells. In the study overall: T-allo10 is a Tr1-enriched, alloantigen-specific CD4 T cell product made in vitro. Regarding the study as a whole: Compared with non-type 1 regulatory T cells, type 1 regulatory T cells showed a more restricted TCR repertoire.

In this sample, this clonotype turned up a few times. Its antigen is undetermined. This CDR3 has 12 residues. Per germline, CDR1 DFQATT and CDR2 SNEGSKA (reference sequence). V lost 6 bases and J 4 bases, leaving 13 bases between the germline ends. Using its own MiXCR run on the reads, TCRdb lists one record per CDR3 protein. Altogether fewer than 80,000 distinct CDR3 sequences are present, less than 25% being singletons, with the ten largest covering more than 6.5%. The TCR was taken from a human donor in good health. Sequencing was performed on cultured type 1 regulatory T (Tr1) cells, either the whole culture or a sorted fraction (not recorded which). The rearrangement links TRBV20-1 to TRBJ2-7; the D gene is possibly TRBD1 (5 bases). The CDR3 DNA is TGCAGTGCGACCCCAGGGTGGTACGAGCAGTACTTC. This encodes CSATPGWYEQYF.